The clone carrying this TCR beta chain was detected only a few times. Its antigen is still unknown. CDR1 and CDR2 from the germline V gene are SNHLY and FYNNEI. This CDR3 is built from 15 residues. The V gene lost 5 bases and the J gene lost 1 base, with 11 bases spanning the gap. Sequence data for DNA of cultured CD4+ T cells were generated by the Oncomine TCR Beta short-read assay. TCRdb used MiXCR to reprocess the PCR reads, holding one entry per CDR3 protein. This table has approximately 10,000 distinct CDR3 sequences, 59% appearing once. The source of the sample is a study of vaccination and CD4 T cells after COVID-19. Stated treatment: roughly 11-day PBMC culture with coronavirus spike peptide pools or control peptides (ViraFEST assay).

Source material: CD4+ T cells from blood, cultured in vitro. The TCR was taken from a human donor who had recovered from COVID-19. The chain uses TRBV2 and TRBJ2-2; D gene ambiguous. The CDR3 sequence is CASSPLLGNTGELFF. The CDR3 DNA reads TGTGCCAGCAGTCCACTACTGGGGAACACCGGGGAGCTGTTTTTT.